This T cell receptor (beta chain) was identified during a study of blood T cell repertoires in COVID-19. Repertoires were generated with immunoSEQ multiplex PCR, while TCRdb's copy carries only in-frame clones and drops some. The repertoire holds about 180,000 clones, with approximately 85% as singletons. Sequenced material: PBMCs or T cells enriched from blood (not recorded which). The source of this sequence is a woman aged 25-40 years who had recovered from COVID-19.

The DNA of the CDR3 is TGTGCCAGCAGCTTAGTAAATCGGGGGTACGAGCAGTACTTC. Translation: CASSLVNRGYEQYF. The chain employs TRBV11-2 and TRBJ2-7; perhaps TRBD2 as D (6 bases). The CDR3 is 14 residues long. CDR1 is SGHAT, CDR2 FQNNGV, per germline. The germline V and J ends were trimmed by 1 base and 4 bases, with 11 bases remaining between them.